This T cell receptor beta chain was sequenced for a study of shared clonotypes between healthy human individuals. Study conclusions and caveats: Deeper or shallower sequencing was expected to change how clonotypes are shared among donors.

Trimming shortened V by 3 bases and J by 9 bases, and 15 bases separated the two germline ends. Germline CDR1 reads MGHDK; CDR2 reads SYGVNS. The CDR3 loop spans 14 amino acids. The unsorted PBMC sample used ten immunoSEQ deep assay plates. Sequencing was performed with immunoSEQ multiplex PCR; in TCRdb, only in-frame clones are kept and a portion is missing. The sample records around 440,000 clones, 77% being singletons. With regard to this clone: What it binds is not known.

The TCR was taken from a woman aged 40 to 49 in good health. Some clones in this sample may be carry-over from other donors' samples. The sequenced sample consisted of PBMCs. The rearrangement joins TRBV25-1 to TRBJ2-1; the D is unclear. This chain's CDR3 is CASSEFGAASEQFF. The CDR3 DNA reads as TGTGCCAGCAGTGAGTTTGGCGCAGCCAGTGAGCAGTTCTTC.